A single sample gave rise to the 5 T cell receptor beta chains below, sequenced in a study of shared clonotypes between healthy human individuals. Data came from immunoSEQ multiplex PCR; TCRdb stores just in-frame clones and leaves some out. The data contain hundreds of thousands of clones, approximately 97% of them seen just once; the ten biggest clones take up about 0.06%. Sample: naive CD4+ T cells sorted from blood. As for subset: CD45RA+ positively selected. The source of these receptors is a woman in her thirties in good health.

The chain couples TRBV28 to TRBJ1-5, with D uncertain. The CDR3 is 15 residues long. Germline values: CDR1 MDHEN, CDR2 SYDVKM. V lost 3 bases and J 0 bases, leaving 9 bases between the germline ends. DNA for the CDR3: TGTGCCAGCAGTTTTGGCCAGCATAGCAATCAGCCCCAGCATTTT. Its translation is CASSFGQHSNQPQHF.

J is TRBJ2-7 and V is TRBV10-3; 7 nucleotides align to TRBD2. Germline V gives CDR1 ENHRY, CDR2 SYGVKD. The junction had 4 bases not matched to a gene; V was cut back by 3 bases and J by 5 bases. CDR3 length: 13 amino acids. CDR3 bases: TGTGCCATCAGTGACAAGGGGAGGGACGAGCAGTACTTC. It yields the protein CAISDKGRDEQYF.

The chain carries TRBV28 and TRBJ2-7; 7 bases match TRBD2. Germline CDR1 MDHEN, CDR2 SYDVKM. V shed 7 bases, J shed 4 bases, and the junction held 7 bases outside the gene matches. The CDR3 is 13 amino acids. The DNA of the CDR3 is TGTGCCAGCAATGGCGGGAGTACTTACGAGCAGTACTTC. Protein product: CASNGGSTYEQYF.

This rearrangement joins TRBV7-3 to TRBJ2-2; the match to TRBD1 covers 8 bases. Germline CDR1 is SGHTA and CDR2 is FQGTGA. V was clipped by 3 bases and J by 6 bases; unmatched bases: 18. There are 19 residues in the CDR3. The CDR3 sequence is CASSFTHRDRQPVAGELFF. The CDR3 nucleotides are TGTGCCAGCAGCTTTACCCACCGGGACAGGCAGCCGGTGGCCGGGGAGCTGTTTTTT.

The chain uses TRBV5-1 and TRBJ2-3; 10 bases are shared with TRBD2. The ends lost 4 bases at V and 5 bases at J; junction bases unmatched: 4. CDR1 is SGHRS and CDR2 is YFSETQ in the germline V gene. The CDR3 runs to 14 residues. CDR3 nucleotide sequence: TGCGCCAGCAGCCCCTCTAGCGGGAGAGATACGCAGTATTTT. Translated: CASSPSSGRDTQYF.